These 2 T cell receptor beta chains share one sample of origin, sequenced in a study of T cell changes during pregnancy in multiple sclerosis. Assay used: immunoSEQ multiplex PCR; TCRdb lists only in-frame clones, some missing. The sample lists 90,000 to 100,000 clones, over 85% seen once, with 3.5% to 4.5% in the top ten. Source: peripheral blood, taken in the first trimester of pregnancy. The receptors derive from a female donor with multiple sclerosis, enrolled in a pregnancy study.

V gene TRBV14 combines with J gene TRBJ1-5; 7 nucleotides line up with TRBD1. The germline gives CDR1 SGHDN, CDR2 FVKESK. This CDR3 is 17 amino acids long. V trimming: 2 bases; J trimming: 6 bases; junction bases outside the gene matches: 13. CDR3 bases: TGTGCCAGCAGCCAACTAGGGACAGCTGCTCCTTGTCAGCCCCAGCATTTT. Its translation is CASSQLGTAAPCQPQHF. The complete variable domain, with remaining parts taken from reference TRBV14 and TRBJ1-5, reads EAGVTQFPSHSVIEKGQTVTLRCDPISGHDNLYWYRRVMGKEIKFLLHFVKESKQDESGMPNNRFLAERTGGTYSTLKVQPAELEDSGVYFCASSQLGTAAPCQPQHFGDGTRLSIL.

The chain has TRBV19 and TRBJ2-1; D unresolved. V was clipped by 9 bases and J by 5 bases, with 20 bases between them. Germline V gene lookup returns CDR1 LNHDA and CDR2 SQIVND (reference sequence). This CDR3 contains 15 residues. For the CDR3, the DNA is TGTGCCAGCCCCACCCCACTTCATTCCCACAATGAGCAGTTCTTC. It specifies CASPTPLHSHNEQFF.